The rows below give T cell receptor beta chains drawn from one sample of a study of OX40 agonist ivuxolimab in advanced cancers. Using immunoSEQ multiplex PCR, the repertoire was profiled, and TCRdb retains in-frame clones only, with some absent. The sample has tens of thousands of clones; about 90% are singletons. The sequences come from CD4+ or CD8+ T cells sorted from blood, collected in a trial of the OX40 agonist ivuxolimab. These receptor sequences come from an adult with an advanced solid tumor such as melanoma, head and neck, liver or kidney cancer. CDR3s include the opening cysteine and the closing phenylalanine or tryptophan. The D gene is left open where the match is weak. Only some rows state a clone size, as once, few, many or a class for expanded clones.

v_call	d_call	j_call	clone_size	cdr3_nt	cdr3_aa
TRBV6-6	NA	TRBJ1-4	NA	TGTGCCAGCAGCACTGGGGGGGACGCAAATGAAAAACTGTTTTTT	CASSTGGDANEKLFF
TRBV9	NA	TRBJ1-5	NA	TGTGCCAGCAGCGTATATAGCAATCAGCCCCAGCATTTT	CASSVYSNQPQHF
TRBV13	NA	TRBJ2-7	NA	TGTGCCAGCAGCTTAGTTAGGGGCCCCTACGAGCAGTACTTC	CASSLVRGPYEQYF
TRBV9	NA	TRBJ2-7	NA	TGTGCCAGCAGCGAATACGGGACCCTTGGGGACGAGCAGTACTTC	CASSEYGTLGDEQYF
TRBV6-1	TRBD2	TRBJ2-3	NA	TGTGCCAGCAACTTTTGGGAGGGGACGGAGCAGTATTTT	CASNFWEGTEQYF
TRBV2	NA	TRBJ2-7	NA	TGTGCCAGCAGTTCGGACCGGGACATTGAATACGAGCAGTACTTC	CASSSDRDIEYEQYF
TRBV6-5	NA	TRBJ2-3	NA	TGTGCCAGCAGTTACTCGGGGTCAGATACGCAGTATTTT	CASSYSGSDTQYF
TRBV4-3	TRBD2	TRBJ2-1	NA	TGCGCCAGCAGCCAAGACCTAGCGGGAGAGGAGGATGAGCAGTTCTTC	CASSQDLAGEEDEQFF
TRBV4-1	NA	TRBJ2-1	NA	TGCGCCAGCAGCCAAGACGCCGCGGGAACGTTGCAGTTCTTC	CASSQDAAGTLQFF
TRBV6-5	TRBD1	TRBJ1-1	once	TGTGCCAGCAGTTACGTAATGGACAGGGTTGAAGCTTTCTTT	CASSYVMDRVEAFF